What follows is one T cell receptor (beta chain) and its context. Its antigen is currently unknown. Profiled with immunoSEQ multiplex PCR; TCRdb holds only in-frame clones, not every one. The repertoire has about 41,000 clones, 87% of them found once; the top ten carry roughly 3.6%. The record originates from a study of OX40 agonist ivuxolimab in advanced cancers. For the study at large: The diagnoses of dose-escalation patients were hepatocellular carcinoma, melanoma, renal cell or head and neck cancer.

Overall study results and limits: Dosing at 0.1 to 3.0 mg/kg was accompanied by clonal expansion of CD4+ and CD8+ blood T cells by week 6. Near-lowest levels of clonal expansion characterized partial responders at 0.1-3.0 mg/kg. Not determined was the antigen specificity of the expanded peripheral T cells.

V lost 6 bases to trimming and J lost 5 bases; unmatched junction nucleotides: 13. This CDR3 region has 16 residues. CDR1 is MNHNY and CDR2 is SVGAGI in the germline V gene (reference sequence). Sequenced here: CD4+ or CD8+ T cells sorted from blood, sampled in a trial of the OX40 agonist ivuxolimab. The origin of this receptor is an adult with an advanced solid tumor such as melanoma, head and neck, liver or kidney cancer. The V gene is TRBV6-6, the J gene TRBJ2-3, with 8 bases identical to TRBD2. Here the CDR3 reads CASRIHPGTRLDTQYF. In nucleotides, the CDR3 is TGTGCCAGCAGGATACACCCCGGGACTAGGCTAGATACGCAGTATTTT.